The 9 T cell receptor beta chains given below trace back to one sample, sequenced in a study of graft-versus-host responses after intestinal transplantation. Clones were sequenced by immunoSEQ multiplex PCR, and TCRdb holds only the in-frame ones, with some missing. The table lists approximately 68,000 clones, around 91% of them singletons. These receptors are not linked to any known antigen. Sequencing was performed on unstimulated CD8+ T cells sorted from spleen or lymph node cells, taken before transplant. The receptors shown here come from a human donor who was the organ donor for an intestinal transplant.

The chain recombines TRBV7-8 with TRBJ2-3, with 8 bases that match TRBD2. J lost 2 bases, V lost 4 bases, and 5 bases had no gene match. The V gene's germline CDR1 is SGHVS and CDR2 FQNEAQ. CDR3 length: 15 residues. DNA of the CDR3: TGTGCCAGCAGCTATAGCGGGGCACTCACAGATACGCAGTATTTT. It encodes CASSYSGALTDTQYF.

The chain uses TRBV30 and TRBJ2-7, with D maybe TRBD1 (5 bases). Deletions cut 2 bases from V and 1 base from J, with 9 bases between. CDR3 size: 13 residues. Germline loops: CDR1 GTSNPN, CDR2 SVGIG (reference sequence). CDR3 sequence reads: CAWSKDTSYEQYV. CDR3 bases: TGTGCCTGGAGTAAGGACACTTCCTACGAGCAGTACGTC.

The gene calls are TRBV6-1 and TRBJ2-3, with TRBD2 matching over 12 bases. The CDR3 contains 15 residues. Germline CDR1 and CDR2: MNHNS and SASEGT. V gave up 7 bases and J gave up 4 bases; unmatched junction bases: 6. The CDR3 region has the DNA TGTGCCAGCACTCCGCTAGCGGGGGGGGCAGATACGCAGTATTTT. It specifies CASTPLAGGADTQYF.

This chain links TRBV30 with TRBJ2-1, with 8 bases identical to TRBD2. CDR1 is GTSNPN and CDR2 is SVGIG in the germline V gene (reference sequence). This CDR3 spans 15 amino acids. J gave up 7 bases and V 0 bases, and 8 bases lay outside the gene matches. Here the CDR3 DNA reads TGTGCCTGGAGTGTACAGAGCGGGGGCCAAAATGAGCAGTTCTTC. Its translation: CAWSVQSGGQNEQFF.

The chain has TRBV28 and TRBJ2-7, with D possibly matching TRBD2 (5 bases). Germline CDR1 reads MDHEN; CDR2 reads SYDVKM. The CDR3 spans 14 residues. V dropped 9 bases and J dropped 4 bases, with 19 bases sitting between them. The CDR3 DNA is TGTGCCAGTTCCGGGGTCGACAACTATTACGAGCAGTACGTC. Translation gives CASSGVDNYYEQYV.

The rearrangement uses TRBV2 and TRBJ1-6, with TRBD1 matching over 8 bases. CDR3 length equals 16 residues. The V and J ends lost 6 bases and 0 bases, in that order; junction bases with no gene match: 4. The germline gives CDR1 SNHLY, CDR2 FYNNEI. CDR3 sequence reads: CASSTGGSSYNSPLHF. CDR3 coding DNA: TGTGCCAGCAGCACAGGGGGTAGCTCCTATAATTCACCCCTCCACTTT. The whole variable domain, filled in from reference TRBV2 and TRBJ1-6, reads EPEVTQTPSHQVTQMGQEVILRCVPISNHLYFYWYRQILGQKVEFLVSFYNNEISEKSEIFDDQFSVERPDGSNFTLKIRSTKLEDSAMYFCASSTGGSSYNSPLHFGNGTRLTVT.

The V call is TRBV27, the J call TRBJ1-6; D may be TRBD1 (6 bases). V was trimmed by 4 bases and J by 3 bases, leaving 10 bases between them. The CDR3 is 15 residues long. Germline CDR1 reads MNHEY; CDR2 reads SMNVEV (reference sequence). Here the CDR3 reads CASSSQGFYNSPLHF. DNA of the CDR3: TGTGCCAGCAGTTCACAGGGTTTCTATAATTCACCCCTCCACTTT.

The chain couples TRBV2 to TRBJ2-7; 7 bases are a match to TRBD1. This CDR3 has 12 residues. The germline CDR1 and CDR2 sequences are SNHLY and FYNNEI. V lost 6 bases, J lost 6 bases, and 5 bases stayed unmatched. CDR3 protein: CASSDRALEQYV. The CDR3 DNA reads TGTGCCAGCAGCGACAGGGCTCTCGAGCAGTACGTC.

V gene TRBV2 combines with J gene TRBJ1-5; the D is unclear. This CDR3 comprises 15 residues. In germline, CDR1 is SNHLY, CDR2 FYNNEI. Between the trimmed V and J ends, which lost 8 bases and 0 bases, there was a span of 14 bases. CDR3 DNA: TGTGCCAGCGTAATGGCTGCCGATAGCAATCAGCCCCAGCATTTT. Translating gives CASVMAADSNQPQHF.